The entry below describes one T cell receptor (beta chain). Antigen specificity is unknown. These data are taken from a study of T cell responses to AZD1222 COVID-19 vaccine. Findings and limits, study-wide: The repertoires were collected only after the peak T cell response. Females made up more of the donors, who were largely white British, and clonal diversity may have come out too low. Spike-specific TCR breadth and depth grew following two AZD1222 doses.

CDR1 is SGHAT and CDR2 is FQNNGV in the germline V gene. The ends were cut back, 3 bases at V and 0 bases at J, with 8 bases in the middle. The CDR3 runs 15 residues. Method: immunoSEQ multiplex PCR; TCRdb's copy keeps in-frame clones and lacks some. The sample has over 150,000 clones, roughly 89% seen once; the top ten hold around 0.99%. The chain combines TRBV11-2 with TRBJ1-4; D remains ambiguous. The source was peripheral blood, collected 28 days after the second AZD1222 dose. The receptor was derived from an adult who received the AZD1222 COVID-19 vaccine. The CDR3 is CASSLSWATNEKLFF. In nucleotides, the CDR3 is TGTGCCAGCAGCTTGTCTTGGGCAACTAATGAAAAACTGTTTTTT. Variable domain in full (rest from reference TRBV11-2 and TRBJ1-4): EAGVAQSPRYKIIEKRQSVAFWCNPISGHATLYWYQQILGQGPKLLIQFQNNGVVDDSQLPKDRFSAERLKGVDSTLKIQPAKLEDSAVYLCASSLSWATNEKLFFGSGTQLSVL.